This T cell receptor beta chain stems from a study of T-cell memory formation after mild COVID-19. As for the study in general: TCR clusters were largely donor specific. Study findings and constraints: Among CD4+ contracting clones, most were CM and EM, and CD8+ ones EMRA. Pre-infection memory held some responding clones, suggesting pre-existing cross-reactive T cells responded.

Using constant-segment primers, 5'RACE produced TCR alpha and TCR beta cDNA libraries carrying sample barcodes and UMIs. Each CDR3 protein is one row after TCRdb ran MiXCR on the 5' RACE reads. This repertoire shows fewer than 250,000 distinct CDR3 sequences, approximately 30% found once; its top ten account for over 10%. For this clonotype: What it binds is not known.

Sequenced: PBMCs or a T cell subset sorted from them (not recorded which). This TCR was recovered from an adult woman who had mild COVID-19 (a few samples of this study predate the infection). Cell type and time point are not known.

As DNA, the CDR3 is TGCGCCAGCAGCTTGAAAGGGACTAGCGGGGTAGGAGCTTACACAGATACGCAGTATTTT. It encodes CASSLKGTSGVGAYTDTQYF. The chain uses TRBV5-1 and TRBJ2-3; TRBD2 agrees at 13 bases. The junction had 13 bases not matched to a gene; V was cut back by 1 base and J by 2 bases. The CDR3 is made up of 20 amino acids. The V gene's germline CDR1 is SGHRS and CDR2 YFSETQ.